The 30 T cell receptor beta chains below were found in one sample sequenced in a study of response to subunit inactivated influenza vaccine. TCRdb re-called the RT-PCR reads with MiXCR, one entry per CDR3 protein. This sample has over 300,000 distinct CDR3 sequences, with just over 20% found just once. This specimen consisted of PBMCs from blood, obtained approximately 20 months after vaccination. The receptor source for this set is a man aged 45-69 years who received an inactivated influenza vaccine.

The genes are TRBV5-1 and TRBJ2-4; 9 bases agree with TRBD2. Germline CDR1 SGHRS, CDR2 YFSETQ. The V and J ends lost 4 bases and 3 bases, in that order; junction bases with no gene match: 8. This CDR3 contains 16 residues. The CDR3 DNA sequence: TGCGCCAGCAGCCAACGCGGGGGGGGTGGCAAAAACATTCAGTACTTC. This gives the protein CASSQRGGGGKNIQYF. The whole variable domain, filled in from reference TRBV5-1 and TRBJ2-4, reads KAGVTQTPRYLIKTRGQQVTLSCSPISGHRSVSWYQQTPGQGLQFLFEYFSETQRNKGNFPGRFSGRQFSNSRSEMNVSTLELGDSALYLCASSQRGGGGKNIQYFGAGTRLSVL.

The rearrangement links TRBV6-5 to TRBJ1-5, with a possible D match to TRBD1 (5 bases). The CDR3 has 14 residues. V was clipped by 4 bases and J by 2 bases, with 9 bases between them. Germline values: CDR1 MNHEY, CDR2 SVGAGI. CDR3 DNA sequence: TGTGCCAGCAGTTTGGGACGGCGCAATCAGCCCCAGCATTTT. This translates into CASSLGRRNQPQHF.

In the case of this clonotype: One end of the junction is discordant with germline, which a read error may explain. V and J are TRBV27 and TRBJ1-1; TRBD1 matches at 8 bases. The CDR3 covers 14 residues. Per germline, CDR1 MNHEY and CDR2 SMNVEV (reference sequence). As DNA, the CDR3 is TGTGCCAGCAGAGAATCCAGGGGGCACACTAAAGCTTTCTTT. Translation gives CASRESRGHTKAFF.

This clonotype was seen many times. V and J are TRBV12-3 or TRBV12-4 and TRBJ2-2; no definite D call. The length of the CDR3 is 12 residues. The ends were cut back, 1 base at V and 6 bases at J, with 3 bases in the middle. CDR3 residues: CASSLGSGELFF. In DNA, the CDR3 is TGTGCCAGCAGTTTAGGGTCCGGGGAGCTGTTTTTT.

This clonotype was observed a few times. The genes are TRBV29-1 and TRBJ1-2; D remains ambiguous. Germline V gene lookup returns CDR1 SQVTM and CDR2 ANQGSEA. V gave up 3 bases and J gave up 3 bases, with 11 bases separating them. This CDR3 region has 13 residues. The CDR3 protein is CSVDPHDDYGYTF. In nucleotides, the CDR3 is TGCAGCGTTGACCCTCACGATGACTATGGCTACACCTTC.

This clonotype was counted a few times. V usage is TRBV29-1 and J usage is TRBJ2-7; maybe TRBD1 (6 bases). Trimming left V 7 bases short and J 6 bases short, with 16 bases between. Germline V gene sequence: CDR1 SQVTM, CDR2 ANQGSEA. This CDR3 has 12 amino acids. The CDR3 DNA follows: TGCAGCGCCTCCAGGGGCGCGTTCGAGCAGTACTTC. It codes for CSASRGAFEQYF.

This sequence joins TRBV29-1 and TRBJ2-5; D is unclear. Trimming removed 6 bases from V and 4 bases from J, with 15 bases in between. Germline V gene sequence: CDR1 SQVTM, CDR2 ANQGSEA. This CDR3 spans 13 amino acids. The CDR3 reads CSVALILGETQYF. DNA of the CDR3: TGCAGCGTGGCACTCATTTTAGGAGAGACCCAGTACTTC.

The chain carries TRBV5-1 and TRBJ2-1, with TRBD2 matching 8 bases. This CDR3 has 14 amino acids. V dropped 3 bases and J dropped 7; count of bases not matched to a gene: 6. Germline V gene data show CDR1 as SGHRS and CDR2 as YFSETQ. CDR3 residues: CASSYIAGINEQFF. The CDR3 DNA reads TGCGCCAGCAGCTACATAGCGGGGATTAATGAGCAGTTCTTC.

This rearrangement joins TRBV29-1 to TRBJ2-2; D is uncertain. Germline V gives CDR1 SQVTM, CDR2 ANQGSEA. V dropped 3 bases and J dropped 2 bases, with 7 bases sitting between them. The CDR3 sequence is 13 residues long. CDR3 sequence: CSVDTANTGELFF. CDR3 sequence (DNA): TGCAGCGTTGATACAGCCAACACCGGGGAGCTGTTTTTT.

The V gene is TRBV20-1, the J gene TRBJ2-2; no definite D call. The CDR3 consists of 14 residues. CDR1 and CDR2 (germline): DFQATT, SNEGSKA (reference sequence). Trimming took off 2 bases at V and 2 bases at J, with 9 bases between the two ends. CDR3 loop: CSARPSTNTGELFF. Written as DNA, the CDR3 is TGCAGTGCTAGACCCTCCACTAACACCGGGGAGCTGTTTTTT.

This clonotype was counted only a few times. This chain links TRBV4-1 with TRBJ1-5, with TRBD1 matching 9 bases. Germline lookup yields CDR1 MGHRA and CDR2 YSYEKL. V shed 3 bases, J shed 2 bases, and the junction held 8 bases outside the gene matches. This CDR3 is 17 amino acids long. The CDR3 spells CASSHPKDRGGNQPQHF. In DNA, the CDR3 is TGCGCCAGCAGCCATCCTAAGGACAGGGGTGGCAATCAGCCCCAGCATTTT.

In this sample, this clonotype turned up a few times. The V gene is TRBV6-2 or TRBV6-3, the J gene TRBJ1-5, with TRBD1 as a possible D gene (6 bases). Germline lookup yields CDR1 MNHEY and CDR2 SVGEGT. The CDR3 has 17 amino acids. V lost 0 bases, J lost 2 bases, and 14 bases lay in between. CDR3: CASSYSRRGVRNQPQHF. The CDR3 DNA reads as TGTGCCAGCAGTTACTCGAGAAGGGGGGTACGCAATCAGCCCCAGCATTTT.

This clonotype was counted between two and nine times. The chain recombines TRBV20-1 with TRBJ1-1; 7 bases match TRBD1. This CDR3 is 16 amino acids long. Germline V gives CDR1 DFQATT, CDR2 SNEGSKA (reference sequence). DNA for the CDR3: TGCAGCACTAGGAACAGGGGACGCGTACTGGACACTGAAGCTTTCTTT. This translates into CSTRNRGRVLDTEAFF.

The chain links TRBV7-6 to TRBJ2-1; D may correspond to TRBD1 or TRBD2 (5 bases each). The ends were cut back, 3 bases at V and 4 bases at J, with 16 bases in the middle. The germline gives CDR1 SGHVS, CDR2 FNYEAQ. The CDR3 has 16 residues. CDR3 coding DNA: TGTGCCAGCAGCTTTGCCCCGGGACCTAATTACAATGAGCAGTTCTTC. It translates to CASSFAPGPNYNEQFF.

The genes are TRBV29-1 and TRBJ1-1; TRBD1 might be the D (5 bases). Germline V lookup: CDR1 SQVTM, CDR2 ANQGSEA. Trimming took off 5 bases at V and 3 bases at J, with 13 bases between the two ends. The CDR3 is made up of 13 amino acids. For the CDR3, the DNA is TGCAGCGTTAGTATCCAGGGCCACACTGAAGCTTTCTTT. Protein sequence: CSVSIQGHTEAFF.

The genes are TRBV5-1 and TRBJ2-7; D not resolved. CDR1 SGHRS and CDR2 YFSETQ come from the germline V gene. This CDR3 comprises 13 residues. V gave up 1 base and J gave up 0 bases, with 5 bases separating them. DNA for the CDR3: TGCGCCAGCAGCTTGACAGCCTCCTACGAGCAGTACTTC. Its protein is CASSLTASYEQYF.

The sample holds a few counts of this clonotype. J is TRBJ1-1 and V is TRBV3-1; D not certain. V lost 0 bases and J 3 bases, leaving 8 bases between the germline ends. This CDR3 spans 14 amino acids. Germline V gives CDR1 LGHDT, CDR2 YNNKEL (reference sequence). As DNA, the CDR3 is TGTGCCAGCAGCCAAGAGATTGAGTACACTGAAGCTTTCTTT. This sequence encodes CASSQEIEYTEAFF. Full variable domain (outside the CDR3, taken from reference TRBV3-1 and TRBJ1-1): DTAVSQTPKYLVTQMGNDKSIKCEQNLGHDTMYWYKQDSKKFLKIMFSYNNKELIINETVPNRFSPKSPDKAHLNLHINSLELGDSAVYFCASSQEIEYTEAFFGQGTRLTVV.

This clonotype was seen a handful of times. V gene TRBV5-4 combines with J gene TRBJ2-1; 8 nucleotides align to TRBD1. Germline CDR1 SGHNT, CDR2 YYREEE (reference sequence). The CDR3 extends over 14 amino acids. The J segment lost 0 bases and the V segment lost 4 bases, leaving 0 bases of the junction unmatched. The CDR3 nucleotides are TGTGCCAGCAGCGGGACAGGCTCCTACAATGAGCAGTTCTTC. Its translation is CASSGTGSYNEQFF.

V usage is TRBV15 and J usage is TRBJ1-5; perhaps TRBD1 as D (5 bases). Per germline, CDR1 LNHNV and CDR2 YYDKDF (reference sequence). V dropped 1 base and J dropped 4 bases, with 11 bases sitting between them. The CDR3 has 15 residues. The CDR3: CATSRGAGRNQPQHF. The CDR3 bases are TGTGCCACCAGCAGAGGGGCGGGACGGAATCAGCCCCAGCATTTT.

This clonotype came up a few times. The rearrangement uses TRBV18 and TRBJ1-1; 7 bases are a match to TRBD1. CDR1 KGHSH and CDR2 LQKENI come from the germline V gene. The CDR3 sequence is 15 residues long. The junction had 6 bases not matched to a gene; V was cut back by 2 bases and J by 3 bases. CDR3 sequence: CASSPRQGMDTEAFF. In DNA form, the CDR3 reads TGTGCCAGCTCACCAAGACAGGGCATGGACACTGAAGCTTTCTTT.

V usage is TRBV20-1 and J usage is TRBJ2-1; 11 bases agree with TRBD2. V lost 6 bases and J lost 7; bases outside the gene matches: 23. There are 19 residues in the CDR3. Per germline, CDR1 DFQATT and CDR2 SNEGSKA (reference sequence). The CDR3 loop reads CSAIKTSGMSHAGRNEQFF. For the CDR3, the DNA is TGCAGTGCAATCAAGACTAGCGGGATGAGCCACGCGGGCCGAAATGAGCAGTTCTTC.

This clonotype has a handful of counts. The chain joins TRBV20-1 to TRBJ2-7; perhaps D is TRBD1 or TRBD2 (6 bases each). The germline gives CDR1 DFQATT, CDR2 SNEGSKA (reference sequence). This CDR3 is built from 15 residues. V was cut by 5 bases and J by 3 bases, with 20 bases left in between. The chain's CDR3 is CSAPRKQGGFYEQYF. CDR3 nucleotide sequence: TGCAGTGCTCCGAGGAAACAGGGAGGATTCTACGAGCAGTACTTC.

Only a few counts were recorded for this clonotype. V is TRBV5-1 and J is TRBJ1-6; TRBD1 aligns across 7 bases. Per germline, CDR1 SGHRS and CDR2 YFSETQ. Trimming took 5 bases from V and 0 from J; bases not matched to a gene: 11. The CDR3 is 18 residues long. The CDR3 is CASREHRGPGSYNSPLHF. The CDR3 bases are TGCGCCAGCAGGGAACATAGGGGGCCCGGCTCCTATAATTCACCCCTCCACTTT.

The CDR3: CASSLGRWAAGEQFF. In nucleotides, the CDR3 is TGTGCCAGCAGCTTAGGAAGGTGGGCAGCCGGAGAGCAGTTCTTC. V is TRBV7-2 and J is TRBJ2-1, with D unclear. This CDR3 spans 15 amino acids. V lost 1 base and J 10 bases, leaving 17 bases between the germline ends. The germline CDR1 and CDR2 sequences are SGHTA and FQGNSA.

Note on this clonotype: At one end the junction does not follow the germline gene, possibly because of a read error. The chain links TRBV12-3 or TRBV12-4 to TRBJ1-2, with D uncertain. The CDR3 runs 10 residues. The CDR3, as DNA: TGTGCCAGCAGTTTAATCGGCGTCCACTTC. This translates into CASSLIGVHF.

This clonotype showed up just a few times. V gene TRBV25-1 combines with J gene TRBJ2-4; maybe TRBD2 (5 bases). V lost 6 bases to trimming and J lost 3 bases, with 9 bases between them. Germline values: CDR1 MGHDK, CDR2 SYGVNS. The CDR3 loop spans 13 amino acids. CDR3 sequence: CASRDDYKNIQYF. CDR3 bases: TGTGCCAGCAGAGACGACTACAAAAACATTCAGTACTTC.

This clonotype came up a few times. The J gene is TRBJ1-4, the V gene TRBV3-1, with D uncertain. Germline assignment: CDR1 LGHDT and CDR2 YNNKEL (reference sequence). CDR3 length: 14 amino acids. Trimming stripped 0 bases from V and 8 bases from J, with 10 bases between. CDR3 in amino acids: CASSQEAGREKLFF. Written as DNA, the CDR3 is TGTGCCAGCAGCCAAGAGGCCGGGAGGGAAAAACTGTTTTTT.

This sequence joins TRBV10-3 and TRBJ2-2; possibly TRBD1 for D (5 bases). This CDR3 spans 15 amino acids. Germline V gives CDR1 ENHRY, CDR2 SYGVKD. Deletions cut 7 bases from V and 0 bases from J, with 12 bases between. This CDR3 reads CAITSGRTNTGELFF. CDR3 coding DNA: TGTGCCATCACGTCAGGGCGAACGAACACCGGGGAGCTGTTTTTT.

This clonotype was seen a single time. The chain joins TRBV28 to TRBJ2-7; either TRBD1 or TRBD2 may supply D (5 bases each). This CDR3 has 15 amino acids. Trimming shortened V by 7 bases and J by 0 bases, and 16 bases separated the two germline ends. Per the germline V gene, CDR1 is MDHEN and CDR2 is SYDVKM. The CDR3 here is CASTPWDRSSYEQYF. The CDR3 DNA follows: TGTGCCAGCACCCCTTGGGACCGGAGCTCCTACGAGCAGTACTTC. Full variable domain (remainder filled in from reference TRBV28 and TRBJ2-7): DVKVTQSSRYLVKRTGEKVFLECVQDMDHENMFWYRQDPGLGLRLIYFSYDVKMKEKGDIPEGYSVSREKKERFSLILESASTNQTSMYLCASTPWDRSSYEQYFGPGTRLTVT.

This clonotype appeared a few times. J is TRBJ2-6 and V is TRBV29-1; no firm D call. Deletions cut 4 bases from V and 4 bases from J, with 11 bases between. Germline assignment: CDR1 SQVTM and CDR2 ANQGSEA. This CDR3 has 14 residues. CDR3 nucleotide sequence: TGCAGCGTTGGTCGAGGTGGCGGGGCCAACGTCCTGACTTTC. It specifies CSVGRGGGANVLTF. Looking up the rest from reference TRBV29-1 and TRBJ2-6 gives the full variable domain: SAVISQKPSRDICQRGTSLTIQCQVDSQVTMMFWYRQQPGQSLTLIATANQGSEATYESGFVIDKFPISRPNLTFSTLTVSNMSPEDSSIYLCSVGRGGGANVLTFGAGSRLTVL.